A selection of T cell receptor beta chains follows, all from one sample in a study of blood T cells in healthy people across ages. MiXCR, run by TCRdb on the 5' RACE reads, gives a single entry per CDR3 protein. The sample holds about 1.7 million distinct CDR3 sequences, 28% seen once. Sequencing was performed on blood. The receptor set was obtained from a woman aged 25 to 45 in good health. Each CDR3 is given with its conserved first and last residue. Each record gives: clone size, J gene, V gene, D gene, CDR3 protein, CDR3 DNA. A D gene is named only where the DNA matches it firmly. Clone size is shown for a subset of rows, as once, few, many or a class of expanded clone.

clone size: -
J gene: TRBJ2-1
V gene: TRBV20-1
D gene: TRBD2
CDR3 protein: CSASGSGSYNEQFF
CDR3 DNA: TGCAGTGCTAGTGGTAGCGGGTCATACAATGAGCAGTTCTTC

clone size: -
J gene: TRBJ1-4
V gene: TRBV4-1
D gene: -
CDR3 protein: CASSPQDKGGTNEKLFF
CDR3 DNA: TGCGCCAGCAGCCCACAAGACAAGGGGGGGACTAATGAAAAACTGTTTTTT

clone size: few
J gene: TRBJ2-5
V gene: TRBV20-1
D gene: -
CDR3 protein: CSAREGTGGGQETQYF
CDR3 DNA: TGCAGTGCTAGAGAGGGAACCGGGGGAGGCCAAGAGACCCAGTACTTC

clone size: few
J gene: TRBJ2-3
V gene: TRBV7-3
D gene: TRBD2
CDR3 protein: CASSLMPAGGTDTQYF
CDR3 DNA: TGTGCCAGCAGCTTAATGCCAGCGGGGGGAACAGATACGCAGTATTTT

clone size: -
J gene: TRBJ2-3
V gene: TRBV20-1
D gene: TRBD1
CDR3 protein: CSARAEGAFNTQYF
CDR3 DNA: TGCAGTGCTAGGGCCGAGGGGGCCTTTAATACGCAGTATTTT

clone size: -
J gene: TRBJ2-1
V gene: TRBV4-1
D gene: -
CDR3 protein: CASSQEHRTYEQFF
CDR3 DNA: TGCGCCAGCAGCCAAGAACACAGGACCTACGAGCAGTTCTTC

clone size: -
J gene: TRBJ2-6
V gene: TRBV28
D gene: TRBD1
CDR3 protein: CASSRYTGAGANVLTF
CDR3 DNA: TGTGCCAGCAGTCGATATACAGGGGCTGGGGCCAACGTCCTGACTTTC

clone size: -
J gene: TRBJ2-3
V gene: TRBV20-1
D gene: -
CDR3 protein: CSARKEAATDTQYF
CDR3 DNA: TGCAGTGCTAGAAAGGAGGCCGCCACAGATACGCAGTATTTT

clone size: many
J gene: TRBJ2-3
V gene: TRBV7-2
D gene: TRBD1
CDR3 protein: CASSLRSGGVDTQYF
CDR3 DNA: TGTGCCAGCAGCTTACGGTCAGGGGGTGTGGATACGCAGTATTTT

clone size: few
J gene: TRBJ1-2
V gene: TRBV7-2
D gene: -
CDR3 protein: CASSSTRDQRRGYTF
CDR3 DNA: TGTGCCAGCAGCTCAACCCGGGACCAGAGAAGAGGCTACACCTTC

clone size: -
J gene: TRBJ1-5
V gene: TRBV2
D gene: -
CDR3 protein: CASVNQLDQPQHF
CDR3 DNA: TGTGCCAGCGTGAACCAGTTAGATCAGCCCCAGCATTTT

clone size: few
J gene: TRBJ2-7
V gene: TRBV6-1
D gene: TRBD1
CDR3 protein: CASRDRGLSSYEQYF
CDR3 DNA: TGTGCCAGCAGGGACAGGGGGCTGAGCTCCTACGAGCAGTACTTC

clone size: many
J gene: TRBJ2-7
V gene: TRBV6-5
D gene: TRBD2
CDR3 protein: CASSLTTSGYYEQYF
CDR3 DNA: TGTGCCAGCAGTTTGACGACTAGCGGGTACTACGAGCAGTACTTC

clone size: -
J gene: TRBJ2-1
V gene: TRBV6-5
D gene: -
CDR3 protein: CASSYRDGDYNEQFF
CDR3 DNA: TGTGCCAGCAGTTATCGGGACGGAGACTACAATGAGCAGTTCTTC

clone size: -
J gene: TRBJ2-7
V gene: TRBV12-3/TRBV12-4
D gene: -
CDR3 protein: CASSFNRLEQYF
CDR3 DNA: TGTGCCAGCAGTTTTAATCGTTTGGAGCAGTACTTC

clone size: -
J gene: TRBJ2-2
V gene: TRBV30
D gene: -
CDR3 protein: CAWTGRSMPGELFF
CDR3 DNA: TGTGCCTGGACTGGAAGGAGCATGCCCGGGGAGCTGTTTTTT

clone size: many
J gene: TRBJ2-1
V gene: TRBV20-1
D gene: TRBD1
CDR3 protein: CSELGQGGNEQFF
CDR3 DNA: TGCAGTGAGCTTGGACAGGGGGGCAATGAGCAGTTCTTC

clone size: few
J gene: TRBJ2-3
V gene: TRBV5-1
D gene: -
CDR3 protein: CASSFRDTNTDTQYF
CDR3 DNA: TGCGCCAGCAGCTTTCGGGACACTAACACAGATACGCAGTATTTT

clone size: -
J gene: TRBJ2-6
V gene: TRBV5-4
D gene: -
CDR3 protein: CASASWTTGANVLTF
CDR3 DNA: TGTGCCAGCGCCTCCTGGACGACTGGGGCCAACGTCCTGACTTTC

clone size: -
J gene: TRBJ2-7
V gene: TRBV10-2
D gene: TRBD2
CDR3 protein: CASSDGRARGYEQYF
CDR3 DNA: TGCGCCAGCAGTGACGGGAGGGCCCGGGGATACGAGCAGTACTTC

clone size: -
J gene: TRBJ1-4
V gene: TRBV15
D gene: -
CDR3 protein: CATWGDEKLFF
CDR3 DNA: TGTGCCACTTGGGGGGATGAAAAACTGTTTTTT

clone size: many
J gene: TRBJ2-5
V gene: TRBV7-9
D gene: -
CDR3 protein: CASSPGTSAGETQYF
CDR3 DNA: TGTGCCAGCAGCCCCGGGACTTCTGCTGGAGAGACCCAGTACTTC

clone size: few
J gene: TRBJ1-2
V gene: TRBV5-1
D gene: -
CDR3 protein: CASSFIRGDGYTF
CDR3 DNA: TGCGCCAGCAGCTTTATAAGGGGCGATGGCTACACCTTC

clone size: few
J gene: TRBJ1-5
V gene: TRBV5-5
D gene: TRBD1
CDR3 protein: CASRPGQVNQPQHF
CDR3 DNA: TGTGCCAGCAGACCAGGACAGGTCAATCAGCCCCAGCATTTT

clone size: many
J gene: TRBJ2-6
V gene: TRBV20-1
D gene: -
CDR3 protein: CSARAAPLGANVLTF
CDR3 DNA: TGCAGTGCTAGGGCGGCACCACTCGGGGCCAACGTCCTGACTTTC

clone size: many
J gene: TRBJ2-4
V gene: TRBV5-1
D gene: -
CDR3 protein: CASSLYPSRDIQYF
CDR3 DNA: TGCGCCAGCAGCTTGTATCCATCCCGGGACATTCAGTACTTC

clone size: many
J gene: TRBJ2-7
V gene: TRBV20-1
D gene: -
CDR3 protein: CSVVVSSGTHEQYF
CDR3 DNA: TGCAGTGTCGTAGTATCCTCCGGGACCCACGAGCAGTACTTC

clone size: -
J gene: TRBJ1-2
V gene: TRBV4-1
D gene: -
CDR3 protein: CASSQDQAGFGYTF
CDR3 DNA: TGCGCCAGCAGCCAAGATCAGGCAGGGTTTGGCTACACCTTC

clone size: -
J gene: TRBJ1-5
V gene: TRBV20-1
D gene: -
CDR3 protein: CSASPGGRSNQPQHF
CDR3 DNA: TGCAGTGCCAGTCCGGGGGGTCGGAGCAATCAGCCCCAGCATTTT

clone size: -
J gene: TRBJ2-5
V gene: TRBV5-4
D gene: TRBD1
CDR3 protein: CASSPTGTGDQETQYF
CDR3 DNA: TGTGCCAGCAGCCCAACTGGGACAGGGGACCAAGAGACCCAGTACTTC

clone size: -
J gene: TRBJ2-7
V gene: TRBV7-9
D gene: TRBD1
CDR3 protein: CASGPPGQGLREQYF
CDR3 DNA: TGTGCCAGCGGGCCTCCGGGACAGGGTCTCCGCGAGCAGTACTTC

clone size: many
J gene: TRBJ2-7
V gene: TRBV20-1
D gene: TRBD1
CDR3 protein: CSAPDRGRYEQYF
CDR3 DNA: TGCAGTGCCCCGGACAGGGGGAGGTACGAGCAGTACTTC

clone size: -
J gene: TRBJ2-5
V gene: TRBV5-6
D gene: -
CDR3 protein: CASSIFNEQYF
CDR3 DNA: TGTGCCAGCAGCATCTTCAATGAGCAGTACTTC

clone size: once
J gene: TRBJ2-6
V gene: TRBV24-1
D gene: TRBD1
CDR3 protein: CATSSPRGPQGASGANVLTF
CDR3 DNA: TGTGCCACCAGCTCCCCCCGAGGGCCGCAGGGGGCTTCTGGGGCCAACGTCCTGACTTTC

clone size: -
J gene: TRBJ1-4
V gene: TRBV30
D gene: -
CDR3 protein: CAWTGLNEKLFF
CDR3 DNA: TGTGCCTGGACGGGTCTTAATGAAAAACTGTTTTTT

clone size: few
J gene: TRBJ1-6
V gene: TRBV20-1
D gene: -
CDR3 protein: CSAQSTGLNSPLHF
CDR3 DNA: TGCAGTGCTCAATCTACAGGGTTGAATTCACCCCTCCACTTT

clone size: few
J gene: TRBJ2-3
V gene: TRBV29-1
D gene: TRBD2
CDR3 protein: CSARKLAGSSTDTQYF
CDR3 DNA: TGCAGCGCCAGGAAACTAGCGGGGTCTAGCACAGATACGCAGTATTTT

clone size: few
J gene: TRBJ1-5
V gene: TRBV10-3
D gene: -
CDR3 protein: CAISDGAVNNQPQHF
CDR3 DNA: TGTGCCATCTCGGATGGGGCTGTAAACAATCAGCCCCAGCATTTT

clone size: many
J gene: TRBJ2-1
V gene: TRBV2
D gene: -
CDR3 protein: CASKTTALLYNEQFF
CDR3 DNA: TGTGCCAGCAAGACAACTGCCCTCCTATACAATGAGCAGTTCTTC

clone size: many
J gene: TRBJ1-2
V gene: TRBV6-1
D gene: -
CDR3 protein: CASSEMFYGYTF
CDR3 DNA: TGTGCCAGCAGTGAAATGTTCTATGGCTACACCTTC

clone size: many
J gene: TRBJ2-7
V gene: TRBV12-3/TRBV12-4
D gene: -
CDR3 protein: CASSHRFHEQYF
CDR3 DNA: TGTGCCAGCAGTCACAGGTTCCACGAGCAGTACTTC

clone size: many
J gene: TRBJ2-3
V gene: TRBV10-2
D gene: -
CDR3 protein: CASSELSGADTQYF
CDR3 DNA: TGCGCCAGCAGTGAATTGTCGGGAGCAGATACGCAGTATTTT

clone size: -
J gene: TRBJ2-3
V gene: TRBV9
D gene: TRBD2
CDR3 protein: CASSAGLAGADTQYF
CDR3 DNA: TGTGCCAGCAGCGCGGGACTAGCGGGAGCAGATACGCAGTATTTT

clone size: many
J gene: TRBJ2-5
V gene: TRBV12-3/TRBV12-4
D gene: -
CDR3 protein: CASSFSRYQETQYF
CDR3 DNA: TGTGCCAGCAGTTTCTCTAGATACCAAGAGACCCAGTACTTC

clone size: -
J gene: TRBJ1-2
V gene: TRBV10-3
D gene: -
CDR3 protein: CAISERSITYGYTF
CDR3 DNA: TGTGCCATCAGTGAGCGATCGATAACTTATGGCTACACCTTC

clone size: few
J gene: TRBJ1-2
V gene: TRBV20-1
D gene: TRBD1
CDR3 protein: CSARDWTGSNYGYTF
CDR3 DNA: TGCAGTGCTAGAGATTGGACAGGGAGTAACTATGGCTACACCTTC

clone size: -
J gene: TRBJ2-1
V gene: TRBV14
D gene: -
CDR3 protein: CASGGLPGEQFF
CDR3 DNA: TGTGCCAGCGGGGGCCTTCCTGGCGAGCAGTTCTTC

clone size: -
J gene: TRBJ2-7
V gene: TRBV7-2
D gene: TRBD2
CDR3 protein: CAGSLGLAADYEQYF
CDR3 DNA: TGTGCCGGCAGCTTGGGACTAGCGGCAGACTACGAGCAGTACTTC

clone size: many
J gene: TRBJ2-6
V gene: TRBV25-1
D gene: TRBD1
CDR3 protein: CASSPGQDSGANVLTF
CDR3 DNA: TGTGCCAGCAGTCCCGGACAGGACTCTGGGGCCAACGTCCTGACTTTC

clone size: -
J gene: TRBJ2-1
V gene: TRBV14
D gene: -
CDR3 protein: CASSRDITSGCSEQFF
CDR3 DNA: TGTGCCAGCAGCCGAGACATCACCTCTGGTTGTAGTGAGCAGTTCTTC

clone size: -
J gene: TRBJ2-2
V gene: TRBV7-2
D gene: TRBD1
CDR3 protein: CASSWTGAGGELFF
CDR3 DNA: TGTGCCAGCAGTTGGACAGGGGCGGGCGGGGAGCTGTTTTTT

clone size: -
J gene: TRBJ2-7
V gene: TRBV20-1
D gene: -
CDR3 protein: CSARDGFQPYEQYF
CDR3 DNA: TGCAGTGCTAGAGACGGTTTCCAGCCCTACGAGCAGTACTTC

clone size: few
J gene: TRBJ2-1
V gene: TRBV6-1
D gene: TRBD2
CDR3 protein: CASSDIAGVNYNEQFF
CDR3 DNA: TGTGCCAGCAGTGATATAGCGGGGGTAAACTACAATGAGCAGTTCTTC

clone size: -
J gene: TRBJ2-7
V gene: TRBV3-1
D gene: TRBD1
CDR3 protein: CASSTQGVNYEQYF
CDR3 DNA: TGTGCCAGCAGCACACAGGGGGTCAACTACGAGCAGTACTTC